This TCR beta chain was identified during a study of response to subunit inactivated influenza vaccine. TCRdb ran MiXCR on the RT-PCR reads and lists one entry per CDR3 protein. This sample has about 700,000 distinct CDR3 sequences, with less than 15% found just once. Trimming took 8 bases from V and 1 from J, leaving 17 bases between them. The germline gives CDR1 DFQATT, CDR2 SNEGSKA (reference sequence). The CDR3 runs to 14 residues. This material consisted of PBMCs from blood, taken around 14 days before vaccination. This chain uses TRBV20-1 with TRBJ1-2; no reliable D call. This clonotype originated in a man aged 45 to 65 who received an inactivated influenza vaccine. As DNA, the CDR3 is TGCAGTACGAAGCGGGGTGCGGGTAACTATGGCTACACCTTC. Its protein is CSTKRGAGNYGYTF.